These 4 T cell receptor beta chains were sequenced from one sample in a study of regulatory T cells in long-lasting Graves disease. Time point meaning: newly diagnosed GD, antithyroid drugs for less than 3 months. Extracted RNA from PBMCs served as the source of the TCR library. HTBI primers from iRepertoire and Arm-PCR of CDR3 regions yielded the TCR beta libraries. Each CDR3 protein gets one entry after TCRdb re-called the multiplex PCR reads with MiXCR. This sample has about 430,000 distinct CDR3 sequences, with about 15% found just once. In addition, the sample was reused for a study of T cells in Graves' hyperthyroidism and ophthalmopathy.

This material consisted of peripheral blood mononuclear cells (PBMCs), taken at new diagnosis, from a patient treated with antithyroid drugs. These receptor sequences come from a woman aged 40 to 50 with Graves disease.

At least ten counts were recorded for this clonotype. This chain connects TRBV7-9 to TRBJ2-1, with 8 bases lining up with TRBD1. The junction had 9 bases not matched to a gene; V was cut back by 2 bases and J by 6 bases. The CDR3 contains 16 residues. In germline, CDR1 is SEHNR, CDR2 FQNEAQ (reference sequence). The CDR3 sequence: CASSLFAGGRANEQFF. The CDR3 nucleotides are TGTGCCAGCAGCTTATTTGCAGGGGGCCGGGCCAATGAGCAGTTCTTC.

This clonotype was seen more than once but under ten times. V and J are TRBV5-1 and TRBJ2-1; 11 bases match TRBD1. The CDR3 spans 17 residues. Looked up from germline, CDR1 is SGHRS and CDR2 is YFSETQ. V was clipped by 4 bases and J by 1 base; unmatched bases: 7. The CDR3 DNA follows: TGCGCCAGCAGCCCGTGGACAGGGGGCGTTTCCTACAATGAGCAGTTCTTC. This translates into CASSPWTGGVSYNEQFF.

This clonotype was observed at least ten times. CDR3 coding DNA: TGCAGTGCTAGAGAGTGGAACAATCAGCCCCAGCATTTT. As protein: CSAREWNNQPQHF. The chain uses TRBV20-1 and TRBJ1-5; no definite D call. The germline CDR1 and CDR2 sequences are DFQATT and SNEGSKA (reference sequence). V lost 0 bases to trimming and J lost 3 bases, with 6 bases between them. This CDR3 has 13 amino acids.

This clonotype was seen a handful of times. The J gene is TRBJ2-5, the V gene TRBV7-2; the D is unclear. CDR1 and CDR2 from the germline V gene are SGHTA and FQGNSA. The V end lost 4 bases, the J end lost 4 bases, and 13 bases lay between the germline ends. The CDR3 has 14 residues. The DNA of the CDR3 is TGTGCCAGCAGCTCCTCTCCTATGGGAGAGACCCAGTACTTC. Residues: CASSSSPMGETQYF.